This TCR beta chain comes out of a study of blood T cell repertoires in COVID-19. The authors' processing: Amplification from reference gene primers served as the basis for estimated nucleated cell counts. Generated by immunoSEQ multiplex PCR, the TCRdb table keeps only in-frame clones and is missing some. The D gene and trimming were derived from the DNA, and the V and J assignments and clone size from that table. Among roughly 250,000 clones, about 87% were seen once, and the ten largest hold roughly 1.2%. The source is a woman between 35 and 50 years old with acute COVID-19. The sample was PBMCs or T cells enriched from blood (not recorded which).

This CDR3 reads CASTRGASLLYEQYF. The CDR3 DNA sequence: TGTGCCAGCACCAGAGGAGCTAGCCTTCTGTACGAGCAGTACTTC. This chain connects TRBV27 to TRBJ2-7; possibly TRBD2 for D (5 bases). V lost 7 bases and J lost 4, with 20 bases in between. The CDR3 contains 15 residues. Germline CDR1 and CDR2: MNHEY and SMNVEV (reference sequence).